This is a list of T cell receptor beta chains from one sample in a study of blood T cell repertoires in COVID-19. Some clones are missing from TCRdb's copy, which holds only in-frame ones; the method was immunoSEQ multiplex PCR. This sample has tens of thousands of clones, with around nine tenths found just once. The specimen was peripheral blood. The source of these receptors is a man between 60 and 70 years old with acute or convalescent COVID-19. CDR3s include the opening cysteine and the closing phenylalanine or tryptophan. Each record gives: clone size, D gene, V gene, J gene, CDR3 DNA, CDR3 protein. A D gene is named only where the DNA matches it firmly. Some rows mark clone size as missing; the rest say once, few, many or name a class of expanded clone.

clone size: .; D gene: TRBD2; V gene: TRBV3-1/TRBV3-2; J gene: TRBJ2-7; CDR3 DNA: TGTGCCGGCCAGCGGGGTCCCAGTGACTACGAGCAGTACTTC; CDR3 protein: CAGQRGPSDYEQYF
clone size: .; D gene: TRBD2; V gene: TRBV29-1; J gene: TRBJ2-1; CDR3 DNA: TGCAGCGTTACCCCTCCGGGGGGTTACAATGAGCAGTTCTTC; CDR3 protein: CSVTPPGGYNEQFF
clone size: .; D gene: TRBD1; V gene: TRBV10-1; J gene: TRBJ2-7; CDR3 DNA: TGCGCCAGCAGTGAGTCGAGACAGGGTTCTTTC; CDR3 protein: CASSESRQGSF
clone size: few; D gene: TRBD1; V gene: TRBV2; J gene: TRBJ2-7; CDR3 DNA: TGTGCCAGCATTAACGACAGGGGAGGCGAGCAGTACTTC; CDR3 protein: CASINDRGGEQYF
clone size: .; D gene: TRBD2; V gene: TRBV9; J gene: TRBJ2-7; CDR3 DNA: TGTGCCAGCAGCCCTCTTCCGGGGGGTCCTTCCTACGAGCAGTACTTC; CDR3 protein: CASSPLPGGPSYEQYF
clone size: .; D gene: TRBD2; V gene: TRBV10-3; J gene: TRBJ2-1; CDR3 DNA: TGTGCCATCAGTGAGGGTGTAGCGGGGGGGTCCGAGCAGTTCTTC; CDR3 protein: CAISEGVAGGSEQFF
clone size: .; D gene: TRBD1; V gene: TRBV9; J gene: TRBJ1-5; CDR3 DNA: TGTGCCAGCAGCCCGGGACAGTATAGCAATCAGCCCCAGCATTTT; CDR3 protein: CASSPGQYSNQPQHF
clone size: .; D gene: .; V gene: TRBV2; J gene: TRBJ1-1; CDR3 DNA: TGTGCCAGCAGTGCGGAGATCGCACTGAACACTGAAGCTTTCTTT; CDR3 protein: CASSAEIALNTEAFF
clone size: .; D gene: TRBD2; V gene: TRBV7-2; J gene: TRBJ2-7; CDR3 DNA: TGTGCCAGCAGCCCGCTAGCGGGGCGCCCAGAACAGTACTTC; CDR3 protein: CASSPLAGRPEQYF
clone size: .; D gene: .; V gene: TRBV6-5; J gene: TRBJ1-2; CDR3 DNA: TGTGCCAGCAGTTACTCGACTTCAGGGTTTCCCTATGGCTACACCTTC; CDR3 protein: CASSYSTSGFPYGYTF
clone size: .; D gene: TRBD1; V gene: TRBV25-1; J gene: TRBJ1-1; CDR3 DNA: TGTGCCAGCGTGGAGGGGGCGCGAACTGAAGCTTTCTTT; CDR3 protein: CASVEGARTEAFF
clone size: few; D gene: TRBD1; V gene: TRBV13; J gene: TRBJ1-1; CDR3 DNA: TGTGCCAGCAGCTACTATGGACAGGGGTTTTCGTTGAACACTGAAGCTTTCTTT; CDR3 protein: CASSYYGQGFSLNTEAFF
clone size: .; D gene: .; V gene: TRBV5-5; J gene: TRBJ1-2; CDR3 DNA: TGTGCCAGCAGCCTTGACAGCTATGGCTACACCTTC; CDR3 protein: CASSLDSYGYTF
clone size: .; D gene: TRBD2; V gene: TRBV4-2; J gene: TRBJ2-1; CDR3 DNA: TGTGCCAGCAGCCAAGTTAGCCTAATAGCGGGGGGATCCTACAATGAGCAGTTCTTC; CDR3 protein: CASSQVSLIAGGSYNEQFF
clone size: .; D gene: TRBD1; V gene: TRBV18; J gene: TRBJ2-7; CDR3 DNA: TGTGCCAGCTCACAAGCTGGACGGACAGGAGCGTACGAGCAGTACTTC; CDR3 protein: CASSQAGRTGAYEQYF
clone size: .; D gene: .; V gene: TRBV5-4; J gene: TRBJ2-5; CDR3 DNA: TGTGCCAGCAGCCGCCAGGGGGGAGGCGAGACCCAGTACTTC; CDR3 protein: CASSRQGGGETQYF
clone size: few; D gene: .; V gene: TRBV6-5; J gene: TRBJ1-6; CDR3 DNA: TGTGCCAGCAGTTACCCAGATTCACCCCTCCACTTT; CDR3 protein: CASSYPDSPLHF
clone size: .; D gene: .; V gene: TRBV30; J gene: TRBJ2-2; CDR3 DNA: TGTGCCTGGTCGGGGGACACCGGGGAGCTGTTTTTT; CDR3 protein: CAWSGDTGELFF
clone size: .; D gene: .; V gene: TRBV14; J gene: TRBJ2-5; CDR3 DNA: TGTGCCAGCAGCCCAGGGGTCCGGGAGACCCAGTACTTC; CDR3 protein: CASSPGVRETQYF
clone size: .; D gene: TRBD1; V gene: TRBV6-5; J gene: TRBJ1-1; CDR3 DNA: TGTGCCAGCAGTTACGACCCCGGACAGGGCAACACTGAAGCTTTCTTT; CDR3 protein: CASSYDPGQGNTEAFF
clone size: .; D gene: .; V gene: TRBV5-1; J gene: TRBJ2-3; CDR3 DNA: TGCGCCAGCAGCTTGCTGGGGCGCGGGGGCACAGATACGCAGTATTTT; CDR3 protein: CASSLLGRGGTDTQYF
clone size: once; D gene: TRBD1; V gene: TRBV6-4; J gene: TRBJ1-3; CDR3 DNA: TGTGCCAGCAGGGACCCCGGGACAGGGGATGAAAACACCATATATTTT; CDR3 protein: CASRDPGTGDENTIYF
clone size: .; D gene: TRBD2; V gene: TRBV6-1; J gene: TRBJ2-3; CDR3 DNA: TGTGCCAGCTTAGCGGGGGCGAGAAGTGATACGCAGTATTTT; CDR3 protein: CASLAGARSDTQYF
clone size: .; D gene: TRBD1; V gene: TRBV7-2; J gene: TRBJ1-1; CDR3 DNA: TGTGCCAGTCGGACAGGGGGTAACACTGAAGCTTTCTTT; CDR3 protein: CASRTGGNTEAFF
clone size: .; D gene: .; V gene: TRBV3-1/TRBV3-2; J gene: TRBJ1-2; CDR3 DNA: TGTGCCAGCAGCCAAGGGGAGTTCTATGGCTACACCTTC; CDR3 protein: CASSQGEFYGYTF